This is a list of T cell receptor beta chains from one sample in a study of blood T cell repertoires in COVID-19. The method was immunoSEQ multiplex PCR; TCRdb's version includes in-frame clones alone and lacks a portion of them. The sample has about 220,000 clones; 82% are singletons. Sequenced sample: peripheral blood. Source of these receptors: a woman aged 65 to 85 with COVID-19, enrolled during active disease. Each CDR3 is given with its conserved first and last residue. The order of the fields is CDR3 DNA, CDR3 protein, J gene, V gene, clone size, D gene. A D gene is named only where the DNA matches it firmly. Clone size is given for some rows only: seen once, a few or many times, or a class if the clone is expanded.

DNA: TGTGCCAGCAGCGTAGATGGCAGGTCCAACAATGAGCAGTTCTTC
CDR3: CASSVDGRSNNEQFF
J: TRBJ2-1
V: TRBV9
size: -
D: -

DNA: TGTGCCAGCACCGAGACAGGTGGAAACACCATATATTTT
CDR3: CASTETGGNTIYF
J: TRBJ1-3
V: TRBV6-1
size: -
D: -

DNA: TGTGCCAGCAGACTGATCCAGAACACTGAAGCTTTCTTT
CDR3: CASRLIQNTEAFF
J: TRBJ1-1
V: TRBV6-5
size: -
D: -

DNA: TGTGCCAGCAGTGACACAGGGCGGGCCGGGGAGCTGTTTTTT
CDR3: CASSDTGRAGELFF
J: TRBJ2-2
V: TRBV2
size: -
D: -

DNA: TGTGCCAGCACAGGCTTTTCAACGAACACCGGGGAGCTGTTTTTT
CDR3: CASTGFSTNTGELFF
J: TRBJ2-2
V: TRBV6-5
size: once
D: -

DNA: TGTGCCAGCAGCCCGAGGGGGACCTATGGCTACACCTTC
CDR3: CASSPRGTYGYTF
J: TRBJ1-2
V: TRBV12-3/TRBV12-4
size: -
D: -

DNA: TGTGCCAGCAGTTTACTTCGACAGGGTCCAAACTACGAGCAGTACTTC
CDR3: CASSLLRQGPNYEQYF
J: TRBJ2-7
V: TRBV28
size: -
D: TRBD1

DNA: TGTGCCAGCAGCCTGGACAGGGTGGACACTGAAGCTTTCTTT
CDR3: CASSLDRVDTEAFF
J: TRBJ1-1
V: TRBV2
size: -
D: TRBD1

DNA: TGTGCCAGCAGCTTATTTCCGGGCAATGAGCAGTTCTTC
CDR3: CASSLFPGNEQFF
J: TRBJ2-1
V: TRBV7-2
size: -
D: -

DNA: TGCAGTGCTAGTCGGAGGGAAGAGACCCAGTACTTC
CDR3: CSASRREETQYF
J: TRBJ2-5
V: TRBV20-1
size: -
D: -

DNA: TGCGCCAGCAGCTTGCAGTCTAGCGGTAACACCGGGGAGCTGTTTTTT
CDR3: CASSLQSSGNTGELFF
J: TRBJ2-2
V: TRBV5-1
size: once
D: TRBD2

DNA: TGTGCCAGCAGCCCAAAGTCGGGACTTCGGTTCAGGGGGGAGCTGTTTTTT
CDR3: CASSPKSGLRFRGELFF
J: TRBJ2-2
V: TRBV11-2
size: -
D: -

DNA: TGTGCCTGGAGTGTACCCCGGGACAGCATAATCTTC
CDR3: CAWSVPRDSIIF
J: TRBJ2-1
V: TRBV30
size: once
D: TRBD1

DNA: TGTGCCAGCAGTGAGATGGGGAGGGCGACTAATGAAAAACTGTTTTTT
CDR3: CASSEMGRATNEKLFF
J: TRBJ1-4
V: TRBV2
size: -
D: -

DNA: TGTGCCAGCACCTATCCGGGACAGGGTCGGACCGGGGAGCTGTTTTTT
CDR3: CASTYPGQGRTGELFF
J: TRBJ2-2
V: TRBV25-1
size: -
D: TRBD1

DNA: TGTGCCAGCAGCTCGGACAGAAGCACAGATACGCAGTATTTT
CDR3: CASSSDRSTDTQYF
J: TRBJ2-3
V: TRBV28
size: -
D: -

DNA: TGCGCCAGCAGTCAGACTAGCGGGAGTGGCTCCTACGAGCAGTACTTC
CDR3: CASSQTSGSGSYEQYF
J: TRBJ2-7
V: TRBV5-1
size: -
D: TRBD2

DNA: TGTGCCAGCAGCCAATTCGGACAGGGCTCCGAGCAGTACTTC
CDR3: CASSQFGQGSEQYF
J: TRBJ2-7
V: TRBV7-9
size: -
D: TRBD1

DNA: TGTGCCATCAAAGGGGAGGGAGGGACGAACACTGAAGCTTTCTTT
CDR3: CAIKGEGGTNTEAFF
J: TRBJ1-1
V: TRBV10-3
size: -
D: -

DNA: TGTGCCAGCAGCGCTAGCGGGGCGCAAGAGACCCAGTACTTC
CDR3: CASSASGAQETQYF
J: TRBJ2-5
V: TRBV7-2
size: -
D: TRBD2

DNA: TGTGCCAGCAGTTTGCGGCGCGGTTGGGGGGACAGTGAAAAACTGTTTTTT
CDR3: CASSLRRGWGDSEKLFF
J: TRBJ1-4
V: TRBV27
size: once
D: TRBD1

DNA: TGTGCCAGCAGCCAAGATCAGGGGAGATTAAACACTGAAGCTTTCTTT
CDR3: CASSQDQGRLNTEAFF
J: TRBJ1-1
V: TRBV3-1/TRBV3-2
size: -
D: -

DNA: TGTGCCACCAATGACAGGGTCAACAATGAGCAGTTCTTC
CDR3: CATNDRVNNEQFF
J: TRBJ2-1
V: TRBV19
size: -
D: TRBD1

DNA: TGTGCCAGCAGCCTCGGGACAGGGAGGTACGAGCAGTACTTC
CDR3: CASSLGTGRYEQYF
J: TRBJ2-7
V: TRBV7-9
size: -
D: TRBD1

DNA: TGTGCCAGCAGCACCTTCGACAAGTCTCAAGAGACCCAGTACTTC
CDR3: CASSTFDKSQETQYF
J: TRBJ2-5
V: TRBV5-5
size: -
D: -

DNA: TGCGCCAGCAGCCAAGGTGTAGGGAGCTCCTATAATTCACCCCTCCACTTT
CDR3: CASSQGVGSSYNSPLHF
J: TRBJ1-6
V: TRBV4-3
size: -
D: -

DNA: TGTGCCAGCAGCTTTAGAGGGACAGGCTCTGGAAACACCATATATTTT
CDR3: CASSFRGTGSGNTIYF
J: TRBJ1-3
V: TRBV7-2
size: -
D: TRBD1

DNA: TGTGCCAGCAGTGAATTGGGGGGATACGAGCCTGAAGCTTTCTTT
CDR3: CASSELGGYEPEAFF
J: TRBJ1-1
V: TRBV2
size: -
D: -

DNA: TGTGCCAGCAGTTTATACGGACAGGGTCAAAAGACCCAGTACTTC
CDR3: CASSLYGQGQKTQYF
J: TRBJ2-5
V: TRBV27
size: -
D: TRBD1

DNA: TGCAGCGTTGAGGTCCCCGGGACCCAGTACTTC
CDR3: CSVEVPGTQYF
J: TRBJ2-5
V: TRBV29-1
size: -
D: -

DNA: TGTGCCACCGTGAGCGACTTCCAGTGGACCCAGTACTTC
CDR3: CATVSDFQWTQYF
J: TRBJ2-5
V: TRBV25-1
size: -
D: -

DNA: TGTGCCAGCAGCTTGCTAGCGGGAGAACAAAACATTCAGTACTTC
CDR3: CASSLLAGEQNIQYF
J: TRBJ2-4
V: TRBV7-2
size: once
D: TRBD2

DNA: TGCGCCAGCAGCTCTCCGGGACAGCTTAATGAAAAACTGTTTTTT
CDR3: CASSSPGQLNEKLFF
J: TRBJ1-4
V: TRBV5-1
size: -
D: TRBD1

DNA: TGTGCCAGCAGCTCTGGAGGAGGGGTTAGGAACTATGGCTACACCTTC
CDR3: CASSSGGGVRNYGYTF
J: TRBJ1-2
V: TRBV28
size: -
D: -

DNA: TGTGCCAGCAGCGGAACAGGGATCTATGGCTACACCTTC
CDR3: CASSGTGIYGYTF
J: TRBJ1-2
V: TRBV6-4
size: -
D: -

DNA: TGTGCCAGCAGTTTGGATACAGGGCGGTATGGCTACACCTTC
CDR3: CASSLDTGRYGYTF
J: TRBJ1-2
V: TRBV6-5
size: once
D: -

DNA: TGTGCCAGTAGTATAACTAGCGGGAGTACCGAGCAGTTCTTC
CDR3: CASSITSGSTEQFF
J: TRBJ2-1
V: TRBV19
size: -
D: TRBD2

DNA: TGCGCCAGCAGCCTCCTCCTAGGACCAGACAGCATGGTGTTTAGAAATGGCTACACCTTC
CDR3: CASSLLLGPDSMVFRNGYTF
J: TRBJ1-2
V: TRBV4-1
size: -
D: -

DNA: TGTGCCAGCAGCTCCGGGGTGGTCGAAGCTTTCTTT
CDR3: CASSSGVVEAFF
J: TRBJ1-1
V: TRBV7-2
size: -
D: -

DNA: TGCGCCAGCAGTGAGTCCTCGGGAACCTACGAGCAGTACTTC
CDR3: CASSESSGTYEQYF
J: TRBJ2-7
V: TRBV10-1
size: -
D: -

DNA: TGTGCCAGTAGCAGACAGGGGTCCGTATATCAGCCCCAGCATTTT
CDR3: CASSRQGSVYQPQHF
J: TRBJ1-5
V: TRBV19
size: -
D: TRBD1

DNA: TGCGCCAGCAGCCAAGATTGGGGCAGCGCAGGCTCCTACGAGCAGTACTTC
CDR3: CASSQDWGSAGSYEQYF
J: TRBJ2-7
V: TRBV4-1
size: -
D: -

DNA: TGTGCCTTCCGGGTCTTAACCTACGAGCAGTACTTC
CDR3: CAFRVLTYEQYF
J: TRBJ2-7
V: TRBV30
size: -
D: -

DNA: TGTGCCAGCAGCCCTTATCTAGCGGGAGGGCCCGTCACCGGGGAGCTGTTTTTT
CDR3: CASSPYLAGGPVTGELFF
J: TRBJ2-2
V: TRBV4-2
size: -
D: TRBD2

DNA: TGTGCCAGCAGCTTCCTTGGACAGGGGGCCAGTCAGCCCCAGCATTTT
CDR3: CASSFLGQGASQPQHF
J: TRBJ1-5
V: TRBV7-2
size: many
D: TRBD1